This is a list of T cell receptor beta chains from one sample in a study of blood T cell repertoires in COVID-19. The data were produced by immunoSEQ multiplex PCR, yet TCRdb's version contains in-frame clones alone and is incomplete. The sample holds about 160,000 clones, roughly nine tenths seen once. Input material: peripheral blood. The source is a man aged 60 to 75 with acute or convalescent COVID-19. CDR3s include the opening cysteine and the closing phenylalanine or tryptophan. D genes are given only for firm matches. Expanded clones are given a class, and other clones once, few, many or no size at all.

>TRBV2|NA|TRBJ1-5|NA
CASRWDKNQPQHF
TGTGCCAGCAGATGGGACAAAAATCAGCCCCAGCATTTT
>TRBV3-1/TRBV3-2|NA|TRBJ2-5|NA
CASSHGLGSAQETQYF
TGTGCCAGCAGCCATGGACTGGGATCCGCTCAAGAGACCCAGTACTTC
>TRBV27|TRBD1|TRBJ2-1|NA
CASSGTGMNEQFF
TGTGCCAGCTCCGGGACAGGGATGAATGAGCAGTTCTTC
>TRBV18|NA|TRBJ1-5|NA
CASSPDSGQPQHF
TGTGCCAGCTCACCAGATTCGGGTCAGCCCCAGCATTTT
>TRBV9|NA|TRBJ1-3|NA
CASSVAVGRVGNTIYF
TGTGCCAGCAGCGTAGCAGTGGGCAGGGTTGGAAACACCATATATTTT
>TRBV20-1|NA|TRBJ1-2|few
CSARDGGYTF
TGCAGTGCTAGAGATGGCGGCTACACCTTC
>TRBV5-8|NA|TRBJ2-4|NA
CASSFRLAKNIQYF
TGTGCCAGCAGCTTCCGGTTAGCCAAAAACATTCAGTACTTC
>TRBV12-3/TRBV12-4|NA|TRBJ1-2|NA
CASSLRQGYGYTF
TGTGCCAGCAGCCTACGACAAGGCTATGGCTACACCTTC
>TRBV24-1|TRBD1|TRBJ1-2|NA
CATSDSGTGYGYTF
TGTGCCACCAGTGATTCCGGGACAGGCTATGGCTACACCTTC
>TRBV2|NA|TRBJ1-5|NA
CASSEVDARVQPQHF
TGTGCCAGCAGTGAAGTAGACGCGAGGGTTCAGCCCCAGCATTTT
>TRBV7-8|TRBD1|TRBJ1-5|NA
CASSLVTGVYSNQPQHF
TGTGCCAGCAGCTTAGTTACAGGGGTTTATAGCAATCAGCCCCAGCATTTT
>TRBV6-5|TRBD1|TRBJ1-2|few
CASSQNDRGGYGYTF
TGTGCCAGCAGCCAAAATGACAGGGGTGGCTATGGCTACACCTTC
>TRBV19|TRBD1|TRBJ2-7|NA
CASSKGTGYEQYF
TGTGCCAGTAGTAAAGGGACAGGGTACGAGCAGTACTTC
>TRBV5-6|TRBD1|TRBJ1-5|NA
CASSKDRVQPQHF
TGTGCCAGCAGCAAGGACAGGGTTCAGCCCCAGCATTTT